This TCR beta chain was sequenced during a study of Ad26.COV2.S vaccination and SARS-CoV-2 variants. Study in general: Doses of Ad26.COV2.S were injected into muscle once or twice, 56 days apart.

Treatment: about 20 received Ad26.COV2.S at low or high dose, single or two shots; roughly five received placebo; per-sample allocation not given. Vaccine and placebo recipients were sampled on day 63 after the first injection. An Ad26 vector that expressed Wuhan-strain SARS-CoV-2 spike constituted the vaccine. Clones were sequenced by immunoSEQ multiplex PCR, and TCRdb holds only the in-frame ones, with some missing. The sample lists about 400,000 clones; about 90% were seen once. Remarks on this clone: The antigen is not known.

Findings and limits, study-wide: The authors reported substantial breadth in spike-specific CD8+ and CD4+ T cell responses after vaccination. With respect to non-spike TCR breadth, vaccine and placebo recipients were similar.

This CDR3 contains 14 residues. V lost 1 base, J lost 4 bases, and 8 bases lay in between. The V gene's germline CDR1 is LNHDA and CDR2 SQIVND (reference sequence). The sample in question was peripheral blood, obtained in a trial of Ad26.COV2.S vaccine versus placebo. This receptor was obtained from a person between 18 and 60 years old who received the Ad26.COV2.S COVID-19 vaccine or a placebo. This chain joins TRBV19 and TRBJ2-1; unclear D gene. The DNA of the CDR3 is TGTGCCAGTAGTATAGTGGCGGCTTACAATGAGCAGTTCTTC. The encoded protein is CASSIVAAYNEQFF. Together with reference TRBV19 and TRBJ2-1, the CDR3 gives the full variable domain: DGGITQSPKYLFRKEGQNVTLSCEQNLNHDAMYWYRQDPGQGLRLIYYSQIVNDFQKGDIAEGYSVSREKKESFPLTVTSAQKNPTAFYLCASSIVAAYNEQFFGPGTRLTVL.